This TCR beta chain was sequenced during a study of quantifying T cell responses using KT2 cells. On the study more broadly: TCR alpha and beta constant-region primers primed reverse transcription of RNA. The T4 ligation step was estimated to exceed 8.5% efficiency under optimum conditions.

The cDNA 3' end received a ligated oligonucleotide with a UMI. First-round PCR used around 4 cycles and beta primers RC1.1 and RC1.2 covering TRBC1 and TRBC2. From the UMI-ligation and nested PCR reads, TCRdb called clonotypes with MiXCR, one entry per CDR3 protein. The table has tens of thousands of distinct CDR3 sequences, about 7.3% seen once. This clonotype was counted once. Its antigen is currently unknown. This clone may be a read error of a much larger clone one base away. The CDR3 has 13 amino acids. Between the trimmed V and J ends, which lost 6 bases and 6 bases, there was a span of 14 bases. Germline-derived CDR1 and CDR2 are DFQATT and SNEGSKA (reference sequence). Known numbers of the T cell clone KT2 were added to PBMC. Fixed numbers of PBMC received varying amounts of KT2 cells. Study-wide points: KT2 clone alpha and beta sequence counts scaled linearly with input KT2 cell number.

The clonotype comes from a human donor. The rearrangement uses TRBV20-1 and TRBJ2-2, with D uncertain. The sample was PBMCs spiked with cells of the T cell clone KT2. The chain's CDR3 is CSAISPLSGELFF. For the CDR3, the DNA is TGCAGTGCAATCTCCCCCCTTTCCGGGGAGCTGTTTTTT.